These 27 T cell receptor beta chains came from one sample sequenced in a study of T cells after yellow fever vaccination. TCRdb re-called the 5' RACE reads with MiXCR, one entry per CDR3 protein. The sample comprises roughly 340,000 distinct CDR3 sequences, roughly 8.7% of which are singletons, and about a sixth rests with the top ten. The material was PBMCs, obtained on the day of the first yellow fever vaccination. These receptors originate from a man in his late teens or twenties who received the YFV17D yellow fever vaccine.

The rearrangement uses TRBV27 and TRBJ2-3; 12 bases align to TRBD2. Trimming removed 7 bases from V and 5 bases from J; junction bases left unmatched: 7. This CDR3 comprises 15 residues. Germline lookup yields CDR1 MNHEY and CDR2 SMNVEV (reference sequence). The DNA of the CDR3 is TGTGCCAGCACCTCACTAGCGGGGGGATTAGATACGCAGTATTTT. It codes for CASTSLAGGLDTQYF.

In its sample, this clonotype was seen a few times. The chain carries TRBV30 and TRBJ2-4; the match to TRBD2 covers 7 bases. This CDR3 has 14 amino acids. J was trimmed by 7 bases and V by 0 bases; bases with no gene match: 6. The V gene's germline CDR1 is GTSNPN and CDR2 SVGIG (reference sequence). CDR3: CAWSVGGRVNIQYF. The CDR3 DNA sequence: TGTGCCTGGAGTGTGGGCGGGAGAGTCAACATTCAGTACTTC.

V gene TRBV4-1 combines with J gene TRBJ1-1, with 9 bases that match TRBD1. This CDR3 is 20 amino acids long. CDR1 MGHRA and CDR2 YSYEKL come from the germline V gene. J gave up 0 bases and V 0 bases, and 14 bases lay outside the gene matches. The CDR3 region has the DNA TGCGCCAGCAGCCAAGAAGAAGGACAGGGGTTTTTTGGAATGAACACTGAAGCTTTCTTT. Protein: CASSQEEGQGFFGMNTEAFF.

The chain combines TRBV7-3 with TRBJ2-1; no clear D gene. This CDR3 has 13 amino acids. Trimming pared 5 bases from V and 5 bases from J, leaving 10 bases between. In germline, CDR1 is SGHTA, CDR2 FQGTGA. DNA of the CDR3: TGTGCCAGCAGCCTCAATCAGGACAATGAGCAGTTCTTC. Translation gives CASSLNQDNEQFF.

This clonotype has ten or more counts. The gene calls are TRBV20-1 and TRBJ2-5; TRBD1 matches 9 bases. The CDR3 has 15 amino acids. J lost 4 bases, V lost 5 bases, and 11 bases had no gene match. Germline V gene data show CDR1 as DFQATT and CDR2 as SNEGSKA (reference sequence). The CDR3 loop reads CSAPDRDRAGETQYF. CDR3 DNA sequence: TGCAGTGCTCCCGACCGGGACAGGGCTGGAGAGACCCAGTACTTC.

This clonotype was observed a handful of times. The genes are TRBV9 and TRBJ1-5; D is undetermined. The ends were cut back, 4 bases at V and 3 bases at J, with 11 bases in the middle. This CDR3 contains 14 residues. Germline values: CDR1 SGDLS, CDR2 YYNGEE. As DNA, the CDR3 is TGTGCCAGCAGCTTTGGGCCCCTCAATCAGCCCCAGCATTTT. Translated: CASSFGPLNQPQHF.

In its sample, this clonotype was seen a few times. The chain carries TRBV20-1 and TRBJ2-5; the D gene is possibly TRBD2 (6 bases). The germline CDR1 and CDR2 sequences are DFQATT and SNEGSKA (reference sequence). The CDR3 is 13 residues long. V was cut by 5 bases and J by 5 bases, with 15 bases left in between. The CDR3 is CSASRLGGETQYF. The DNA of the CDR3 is TGCAGTGCTTCTCGACTAGGTGGGGAGACCCAGTACTTC.

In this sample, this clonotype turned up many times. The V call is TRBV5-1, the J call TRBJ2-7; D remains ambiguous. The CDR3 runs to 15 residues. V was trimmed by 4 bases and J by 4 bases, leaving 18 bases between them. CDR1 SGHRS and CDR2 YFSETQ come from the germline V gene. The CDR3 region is CASSPLAGREYEQYF. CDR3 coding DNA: TGCGCCAGCAGCCCGTTGGCAGGCAGAGAATACGAGCAGTACTTC.

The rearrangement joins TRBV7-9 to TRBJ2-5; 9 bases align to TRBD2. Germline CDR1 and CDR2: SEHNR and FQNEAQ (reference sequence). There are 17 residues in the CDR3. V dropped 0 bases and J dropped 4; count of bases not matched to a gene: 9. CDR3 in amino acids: CASSLATAGGVGETQYF. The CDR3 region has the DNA TGTGCCAGCAGCTTAGCGACAGCGGGGGGCGTGGGAGAGACCCAGTACTTC.

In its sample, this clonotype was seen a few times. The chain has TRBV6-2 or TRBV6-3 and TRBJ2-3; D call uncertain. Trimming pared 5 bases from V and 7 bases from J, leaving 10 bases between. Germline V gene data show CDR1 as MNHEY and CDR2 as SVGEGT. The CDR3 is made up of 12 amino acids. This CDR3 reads CASSSAANTQYF. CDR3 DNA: TGTGCCAGCAGTAGTGCAGCGAATACGCAGTATTTT.

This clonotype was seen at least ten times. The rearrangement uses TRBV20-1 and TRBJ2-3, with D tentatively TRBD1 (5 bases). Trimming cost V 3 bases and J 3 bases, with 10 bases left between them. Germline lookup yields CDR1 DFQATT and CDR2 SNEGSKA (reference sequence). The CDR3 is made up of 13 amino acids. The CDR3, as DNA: TGCAGTGCTAGGGTCTCAGGGACAGATACGCAGTATTTT. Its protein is CSARVSGTDTQYF.

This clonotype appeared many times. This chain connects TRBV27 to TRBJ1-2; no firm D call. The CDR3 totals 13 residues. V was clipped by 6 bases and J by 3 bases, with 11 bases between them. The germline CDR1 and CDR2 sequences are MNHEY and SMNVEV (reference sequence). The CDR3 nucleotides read TGTGCCAGCAGCTTAGGAGGAGACTATGGCTACACCTTC. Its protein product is CASSLGGDYGYTF.

In DNA form, the CDR3 reads TGTGCCAGCAGCGTAGGCCCCAAAGGCTATGGCTACACCTTC. It encodes CASSVGPKGYGYTF. The V and J genes are TRBV9 and TRBJ1-2; D is unclear. V was cut by 0 bases and J by 4 bases, with 10 bases left in between. From germline, CDR1 is SGDLS and CDR2 YYNGEE. The CDR3 runs 14 residues. Full variable domain (rest looked up from reference TRBV9 and TRBJ1-2): DSGVTQTPKHLITATGQRVTLRCSPRSGDLSVYWYQQSLDQGLQFLIQYYNGEERAKGNILERFSAQQFPDLHSELNLSSLELGDSALYFCASSVGPKGYGYTFGSGTRLTVV.

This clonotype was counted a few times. CDR3 protein: CATSIRDSYEQYF. DNA for the CDR3: TGTGCCACCAGCATCCGGGACAGCTACGAGCAGTACTTC. V and J are TRBV15 and TRBJ2-7; 7 bases map to TRBD1. This CDR3 is 13 amino acids long. The V gene end was trimmed by 4 bases and the J gene end by 3 bases; junction bases not matched to a gene: 3. The V gene's germline CDR1 is LNHNV and CDR2 YYDKDF (reference sequence).

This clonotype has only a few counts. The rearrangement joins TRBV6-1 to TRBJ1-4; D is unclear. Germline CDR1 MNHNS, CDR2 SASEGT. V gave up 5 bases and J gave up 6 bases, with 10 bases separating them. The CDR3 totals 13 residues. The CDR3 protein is CASSQPGDEKLFF. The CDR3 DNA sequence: TGTGCCAGCAGTCAACCGGGAGATGAAAAACTGTTTTTT.

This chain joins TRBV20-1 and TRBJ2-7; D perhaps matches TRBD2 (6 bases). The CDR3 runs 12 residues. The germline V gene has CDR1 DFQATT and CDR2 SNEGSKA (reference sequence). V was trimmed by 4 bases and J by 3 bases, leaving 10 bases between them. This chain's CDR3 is CSATPGGYEQYV. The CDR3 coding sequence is TGCAGTGCTACCCCCGGGGGCTACGAGCAGTACGTC.

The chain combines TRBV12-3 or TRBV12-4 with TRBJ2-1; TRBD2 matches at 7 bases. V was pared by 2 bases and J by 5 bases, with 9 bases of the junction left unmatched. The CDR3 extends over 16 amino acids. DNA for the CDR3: TGTGCCAGCAGTTTAATTCGGCGGGGGAGGAACAATGAGCAGTTCTTC. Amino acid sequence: CASSLIRRGRNNEQFF.

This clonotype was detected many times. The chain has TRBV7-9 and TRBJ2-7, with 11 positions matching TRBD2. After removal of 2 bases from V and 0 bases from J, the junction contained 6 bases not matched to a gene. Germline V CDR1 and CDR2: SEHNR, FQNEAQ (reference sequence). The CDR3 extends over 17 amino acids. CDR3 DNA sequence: TGTGCCAGCAGCTTATCACTAGCGGGGGCCCTCTCCTACGAGCAGTACTTC. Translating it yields CASSLSLAGALSYEQYF.

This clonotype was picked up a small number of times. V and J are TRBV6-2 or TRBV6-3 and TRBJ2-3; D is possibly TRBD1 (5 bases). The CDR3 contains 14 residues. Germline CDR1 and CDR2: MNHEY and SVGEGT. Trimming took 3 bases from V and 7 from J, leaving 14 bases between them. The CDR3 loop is CASSYGPQGHTQYF. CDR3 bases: TGTGCCAGCAGTTATGGGCCCCAGGGCCATACGCAGTATTTT.

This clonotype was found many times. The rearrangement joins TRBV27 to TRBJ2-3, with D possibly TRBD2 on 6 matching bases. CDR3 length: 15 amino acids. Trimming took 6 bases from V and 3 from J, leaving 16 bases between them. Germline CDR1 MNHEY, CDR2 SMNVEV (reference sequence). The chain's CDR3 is CASSSRETLTDTQYF. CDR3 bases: TGTGCCAGCAGCAGCCGGGAGACGTTGACAGATACGCAGTATTTT.

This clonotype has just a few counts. CDR3 residues: CSARFGSIGGYTF. CDR3 nucleotides: TGCAGTGCCAGATTCGGGAGTATAGGAGGCTACACCTTC. The chain joins TRBV20-1 to TRBJ1-2; D is unresolved. V was pared by 6 bases and J by 8 bases, with 19 bases between. Germline lookup yields CDR1 DFQATT and CDR2 SNEGSKA (reference sequence). The CDR3 contains 13 residues.

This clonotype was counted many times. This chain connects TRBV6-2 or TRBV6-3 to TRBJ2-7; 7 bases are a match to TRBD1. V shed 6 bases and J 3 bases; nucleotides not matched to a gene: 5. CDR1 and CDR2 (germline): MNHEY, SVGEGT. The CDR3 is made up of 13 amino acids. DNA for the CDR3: TGTGCCAGCAGCCTGGGACAGATCTACGAGCAGTACTTC. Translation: CASSLGQIYEQYF.

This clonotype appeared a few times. The CDR3, as DNA: TGTGCCAGCAGCTTAACACCCGGGACAGGGTCACGAGATACGCAGTATTTT. It encodes CASSLTPGTGSRDTQYF. The V call is TRBV7-3, the J call TRBJ2-3, with 9 positions matching TRBD1. The J segment lost 5 bases and the V segment lost 0 bases, leaving 9 bases of the junction unmatched. The CDR3 runs to 17 residues. Germline CDR1 reads SGHTA; CDR2 reads FQGTGA.

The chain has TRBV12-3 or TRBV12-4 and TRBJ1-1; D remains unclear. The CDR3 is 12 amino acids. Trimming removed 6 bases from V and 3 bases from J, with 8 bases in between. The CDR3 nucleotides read TGTGCCAGCAGGAGTAGAGACACTGAAGCTTTCTTT. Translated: CASRSRDTEAFF.

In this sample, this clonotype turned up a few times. In DNA, the CDR3 is TGTGCCAGCAGCTTAGTAGCGGGGGGCCTCACAGATACGCAGTATTTT. Translation gives CASSLVAGGLTDTQYF. V gene TRBV11-2 combines with J gene TRBJ2-3; 10 bases match TRBD2. The CDR3 consists of 16 residues. Unmatched junction bases numbered 3, after V lost 1 base and J lost 2 bases. CDR1 is SGHAT, CDR2 FQNNGV, per germline.

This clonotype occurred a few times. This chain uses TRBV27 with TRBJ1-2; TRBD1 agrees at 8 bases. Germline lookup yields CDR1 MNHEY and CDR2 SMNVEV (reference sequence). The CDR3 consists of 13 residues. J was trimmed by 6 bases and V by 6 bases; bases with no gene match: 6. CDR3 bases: TGTGCCAGCAGCACAGGGGGTTGGAATGGCTACACCTTC. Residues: CASSTGGWNGYTF.

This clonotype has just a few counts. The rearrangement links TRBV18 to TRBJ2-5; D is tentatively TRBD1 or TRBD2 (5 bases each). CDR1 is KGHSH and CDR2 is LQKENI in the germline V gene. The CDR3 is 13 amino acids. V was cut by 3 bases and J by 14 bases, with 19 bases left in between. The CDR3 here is CASSPWDLNTGYF. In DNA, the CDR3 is TGTGCCAGCTCACCGTGGGACCTAAATACAGGTTACTTC. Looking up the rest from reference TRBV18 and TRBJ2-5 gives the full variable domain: NAGVMQNPRHLVRRRGQEARLRCSPMKGHSHVYWYRQLPEEGLKFMVYLQKENIIDESGMPKERFSAEFPKEGPSILRIQQVVRGDSAAYFCASSPWDLNTGYFGPGTRLLVL.